The clone carrying this T cell receptor beta chain has just a few counts. No antigen is known for it. Germline CDR1 reads SGHVS; CDR2 reads FNYEAQ. The CDR3 is made up of 14 amino acids. Between the trimmed V and J ends, which lost 5 bases and 2 bases, there was a span of 13 bases. The whole isolated RNA underwent reverse transcription, so sequencing captured expressed TCRB transcripts. The assay was immunoSEQ multiplex PCR, and TCRdb's table has in-frame clones only and misses some. This sample has about 620,000 clones, with about 14% found just once. This entry belongs to a study of beta chain features in type 1 diabetes. Overall study findings and caveats: These data did not resolve whether HLA type affects TCRB rearrangement. Short templates might get an advantage during PCR, and this would be equal in patients and controls.

The sequenced sample was naive CD4+ T cells from blood. The genes are TRBV7-6 and TRBJ2-7; a possible D gene is TRBD2 (6 bases). This receptor was identified in a man aged 18 to 30 in good health. The CDR3 DNA follows: TGTGCCAGCAGCGGCCACGGGAGTCCCTACGAGCAGTACTTC. The encoded protein is CASSGHGSPYEQYF. Full variable domain (outside the CDR3, taken from reference TRBV7-6 and TRBJ2-7): GAGVSQSPRYKVTKRGQDVALRCDPISGHVSLYWYRQALGQGPEFLTYFNYEAQQDKSGLPNDRFSAERPEGSISTLTIQRTEQRDSAMYRCASSGHGSPYEQYFGPGTRLTVT.